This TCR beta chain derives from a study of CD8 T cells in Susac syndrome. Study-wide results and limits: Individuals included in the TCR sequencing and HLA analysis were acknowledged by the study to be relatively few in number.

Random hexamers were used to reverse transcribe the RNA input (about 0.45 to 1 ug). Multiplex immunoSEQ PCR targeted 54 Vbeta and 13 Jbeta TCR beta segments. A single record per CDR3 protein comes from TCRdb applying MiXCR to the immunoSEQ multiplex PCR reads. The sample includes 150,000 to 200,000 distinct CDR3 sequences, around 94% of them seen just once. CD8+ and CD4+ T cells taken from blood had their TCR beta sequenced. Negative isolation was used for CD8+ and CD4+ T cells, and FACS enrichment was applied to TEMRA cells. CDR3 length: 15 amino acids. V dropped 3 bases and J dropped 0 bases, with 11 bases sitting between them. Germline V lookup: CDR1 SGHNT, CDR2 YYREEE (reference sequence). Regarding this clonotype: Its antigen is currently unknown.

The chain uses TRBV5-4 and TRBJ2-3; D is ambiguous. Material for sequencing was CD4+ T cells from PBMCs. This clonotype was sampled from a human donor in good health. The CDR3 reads CASSSELHSTDTQYF. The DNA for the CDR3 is TGTGCCAGCAGCTCTGAGTTACACAGCACAGATACGCAGTATTTT.